A selection of T cell receptor beta chains follows, all from one sample in a study of technical replicates of blood from a few donors. TCRdb's copy holds only in-frame clones and misses some; the assay was immunoSEQ multiplex PCR. The repertoire has about 81,000 clones, roughly four fifths of them found once; the top ten carry approximately 3.5%. Sequencing was performed on PBMCs. These receptors all come from a human donor in good health. Some clones in this sample may be carry-over from other donors' samples. CDR3s include the opening cysteine and the closing phenylalanine or tryptophan. The D gene is left open where the match is weak. Size values are once, few and many counts, or a class for expanded clones, and some rows have none.

D gene	clone size	V gene	J gene	CDR3 protein	CDR3 DNA
TRBD2	-	TRBV28	TRBJ2-4	CASSLRKTSGSRDIQYF	TGTGCCAGCAGTTTAAGAAAGACTAGCGGGAGTAGAGACATTCAGTACTTC
-	-	TRBV7-2	TRBJ1-2	CASSLTGDPYGYTF	TGTGCCAGCAGCCTCACGGGGGACCCTTATGGCTACACCTTC
-	-	TRBV27	TRBJ2-7	CASSDGVGGYEQYF	TGTGCCAGCTCCGACGGGGTCGGGGGCTACGAGCAGTACTTC
TRBD1	-	TRBV14	TRBJ2-7	CASSQEGGGGTVRYF	TGTGCCAGCAGCCAAGAAGGCGGAGGTGGGACAGTCCGGTACTTC
-	-	TRBV9	TRBJ2-2	CASSVASSNTGELFF	TGTGCCAGCAGCGTCGCGTCCTCGAACACCGGGGAGCTGTTTTTT
-	-	TRBV7-2	TRBJ1-4	CASSKDRLEKLFF	TGTGCCAGCAGCAAAGACAGGTTGGAAAAACTGTTTTTT
TRBD2	-	TRBV7-8	TRBJ2-1	CASSLVRGGLGNEQFF	TGTGCCAGCAGCTTAGTTCGGGGGGGGCTCGGGAATGAGCAGTTCTTC
TRBD1	-	TRBV5-3	TRBJ2-7	CARRGQGAPHEQYF	TGTGCCAGAAGAGGACAGGGGGCCCCTCACGAGCAGTACTTC
-	-	TRBV9	TRBJ2-7	CASSVGDISYEQYF	TGTGCCAGCAGCGTAGGGGACATATCCTACGAGCAGTACTTC
-	-	TRBV5-4	TRBJ2-7	CASSLVQGEQYF	TGTGCCAGCAGCTTGGTGCAGGGTGAGCAGTACTTC
-	-	TRBV29-1	TRBJ2-5	CSVERSAETQYF	TGCAGCGTTGAAAGAAGCGCAGAGACCCAGTACTTC
-	-	TRBV5-1	TRBJ2-1	CASSLDNEQFF	TGCGCCAGCAGCCTTGACAATGAGCAGTTCTTC
-	few	TRBV5-1	TRBJ2-5	CASSIPDMQETQYF	TGCGCCAGCAGCATCCCAGACATGCAAGAGACCCAGTACTTC
TRBD1	-	TRBV5-4	TRBJ2-1	CASSSPLGTGMSTFDEQFF	TGTGCCAGCAGCTCCCCCCTTGGGACAGGCATGAGTACTTTCGATGAGCAGTTCTTC